Below, 24 T cell receptor beta chains from the same sample are listed, as sequenced in a study of CD8+ T cells in alopecia areata. In each case, RNA was isolated and then reverse transcribed into cDNA as the sequencing template. Sequencing was performed with immunoSEQ multiplex PCR; in TCRdb, only in-frame clones are kept and a portion is missing. The sample yields 120,000 to 150,000 clones, around 47% seen once. The sequencing sample was made of CD4+ T cells sorted from blood. The receptors were gathered from a human donor with alopecia areata.

The chain carries TRBV29-1 and TRBJ2-3; a weak D match, TRBD1 (5 bases). This CDR3 contains 12 residues. CDR1 is SQVTM and CDR2 is ANQGSEA in the germline V gene. The germline V and J ends were trimmed by 7 bases and 0 bases, with 8 bases remaining between them. CDR3 DNA: TGCAGCGCGACAGCTAGCACAGATACGCAGTATTTT. Its protein is CSATASTDTQYF.

This chain connects TRBV30 to TRBJ1-4; unclear D gene. Germline-derived CDR1 and CDR2 are GTSNPN and SVGIG (reference sequence). The CDR3 runs to 14 residues. V lost 3 bases to trimming and J lost 5 bases, with 13 bases between them. The DNA of the CDR3 is TGTGCCTGGAGGCTAATCGGTGGAAATGAAAAACTGTTTTTT. Protein: CAWRLIGGNEKLFF.

CDR3 in amino acids: CSVDRGQGTPLDNEQFF. In DNA, the CDR3 is TGCAGCGTTGATCGGGGACAGGGCACTCCCTTGGACAATGAGCAGTTCTTC. The rearrangement uses TRBV29-1 and TRBJ2-1; 9 bases are shared with TRBD1. This CDR3 has 17 amino acids. The V gene's germline CDR1 is SQVTM and CDR2 ANQGSEA. Unmatched junction bases numbered 14, after V lost 3 bases and J lost 5 bases.

This sequence joins TRBV4-1 and TRBJ2-1; D possibly matches TRBD1 or TRBD2 (5 bases each). V lost 0 bases to trimming and J lost 8 bases, with 23 bases between them. The CDR3 spans 18 residues. The germline V gene has CDR1 MGHRA and CDR2 YSYEKL. In DNA, the CDR3 is TGCGCCAGCAGCCAAGATCTTCGGGGCCTAGTTGGAATGCATGAGCAGTTCTTC. Translation: CASSQDLRGLVGMHEQFF.

V and J are TRBV30 and TRBJ1-2, with 11 bases lining up with TRBD1. The germline CDR1 and CDR2 sequences are GTSNPN and SVGIG (reference sequence). The CDR3 totals 16 residues. J gave up 4 bases and V 3 bases, and 10 bases lay outside the gene matches. The CDR3 region is CAWSGQGAKNGYGYTF. The CDR3 DNA follows: TGTGCCTGGAGCGGACAGGGGGCAAAGAATGGCTATGGCTACACCTTC.

This chain connects TRBV30 to TRBJ2-7; 7 nucleotides align to TRBD1. This CDR3 spans 12 amino acids. J was trimmed by 7 bases and V by 1 base; bases with no gene match: 4. Germline CDR1 and CDR2: GTSNPN and SVGIG (reference sequence). The CDR3 nucleotides are TGTGCCTGGAGTGAACAGGGACAGGAGCAGTACTTC. This gives the protein CAWSEQGQEQYF.

The rearrangement uses TRBV18 and TRBJ2-6; D is undetermined. The CDR3 totals 14 residues. The germline V gene encodes CDR1 KGHSH and CDR2 LQKENI. V gave up 5 bases and J gave up 2 bases, with 7 bases separating them. CDR3 sequence (DNA): TGTGCCAGCTCAGACGAGGCTGGGGCCAACGTCCTGACTTTC. Amino acid sequence: CASSDEAGANVLTF.

The chain has TRBV5-6 and TRBJ2-3; 10 nucleotides match TRBD2. J gave up 8 bases and V 3 bases, and 9 bases lay outside the gene matches. CDR1 and CDR2 (germline): SGHDT, YYEEEE. This CDR3 comprises 15 residues. The CDR3 coding sequence is TGTGCCAGCAGCTATCTTTTAGCGGGAGGAGGTACGCAGTATTTT. Its protein is CASSYLLAGGGTQYF.

The CDR3 protein is CASSLAGATTGELFF. CDR3 nucleotides: TGTGCCAGCAGTTTAGCGGGAGCAACCACCGGGGAGCTGTTTTTT. The rearrangement links TRBV27 to TRBJ2-2; TRBD2 aligns across 7 bases. The V and J ends lost 2 bases and 4 bases, in that order; junction bases with no gene match: 4. Germline V gene lookup returns CDR1 MNHEY and CDR2 SMNVEV (reference sequence). This CDR3 is built from 15 residues.

The chain carries TRBV27 and TRBJ2-7; 7 bases align to TRBD1. The germline gives CDR1 MNHEY, CDR2 SMNVEV (reference sequence). The CDR3 has 16 residues. After removal of 5 bases from V and 1 base from J, the junction contained 11 bases not matched to a gene. DNA for the CDR3: TGTGCCAGCAGTAAACACACAGGGGCTATGTCCTACGAGCAGTACTTC. This encodes CASSKHTGAMSYEQYF.

This clone has just a few counts. The chain joins TRBV29-1 to TRBJ2-7, with TRBD1 matching 10 bases. From germline, CDR1 is SQVTM and CDR2 ANQGSEA. J gave up 4 bases and V 3 bases, and 6 bases lay outside the gene matches. This CDR3 contains 14 residues. The CDR3 DNA is TGCAGCGTTGAGCTGTGGACAGGGGGATACGAGCAGTACTTC. It yields the protein CSVELWTGGYEQYF.

The chain recombines TRBV5-1 with TRBJ2-7; D might be TRBD1 (6 bases). Germline values: CDR1 SGHRS, CDR2 YFSETQ. This CDR3 contains 14 residues. V lost 0 bases, J lost 4 bases, and 11 bases lay in between. The chain's CDR3 is CASSLAGDRYEQYF. The DNA for the CDR3 is TGCGCCAGCAGCTTGGCAGGGGATCGGTACGAGCAGTACTTC.

The CDR3 DNA reads TGTGCCAGCAGCACGTGGGACAGTCTTTATGGCTACACCTTC. It yields the protein CASSTWDSLYGYTF. V and J are TRBV5-4 and TRBJ1-2; 7 bases agree with TRBD1. Germline CDR1 and CDR2: SGHNT and YYREEE (reference sequence). V shed 4 bases, J shed 5 bases, and the junction held 8 bases outside the gene matches. CDR3 size: 14 residues.

This clone was seen once. The rearrangement uses TRBV6-5 and TRBJ2-3; possible D gene TRBD1, 6 bases. Trimming shortened V by 2 bases and J by 1 base, and 13 bases separated the two germline ends. Germline CDR1 MNHEY, CDR2 SVGAGI. CDR3 size: 16 residues. The CDR3 DNA reads TGTGCCAGCAGTTACATGGGGGCCCTAGGCACAGATACGCAGTATTTT. Translating gives CASSYMGALGTDTQYF.

This chain joins TRBV6-5 and TRBJ2-3; 11 bases are shared with TRBD1. The CDR3 loop spans 13 amino acids. V dropped 8 bases and J dropped 4; count of bases not matched to a gene: 2. The germline CDR1 and CDR2 sequences are MNHEY and SVGAGI. The CDR3 loop is CASRTGGADTQYF. The CDR3 region has the DNA TGTGCCAGCCGGACAGGGGGCGCAGATACGCAGTATTTT.

The sample holds a few counts of this clone. The V gene is TRBV6-1, the J gene TRBJ1-5; TRBD1 matches at 10 bases. Trimming cost V 4 bases and J 0 bases; bases outside gene matches: 6. This CDR3 has 17 residues. The germline gives CDR1 MNHNS, CDR2 SASEGT. Here the CDR3 reads CASSGRDRGPSNQPQHF. The CDR3 coding sequence is TGTGCCAGCAGTGGGAGGGACAGGGGACCTAGCAATCAGCCCCAGCATTTT.

In DNA form, the CDR3 reads TGCAGCGTGGCAGAGGGAGGGTTTTGGGCTTTCTTT. Encoded protein: CSVAEGGFWAFF. The chain is built from TRBV29-1 and TRBJ1-1; D gene uncertain. The germline V gene encodes CDR1 SQVTM and CDR2 ANQGSEA. The ends were cut back, 6 bases at V and 11 bases at J, with 19 bases in the middle. The CDR3 runs to 12 residues.

This clone has just a few counts. The CDR3 loop is CASGRPEQFF. CDR3 DNA sequence: TGTGCCAGCGGGAGGCCCGAGCAGTTCTTC. The chain links TRBV19 to TRBJ2-1; TRBD2 agrees at 7 bases. This CDR3 is 10 amino acids long. Trimming cost V 9 bases and J 10 bases; bases outside gene matches: 3. The V gene's germline CDR1 is LNHDA and CDR2 SQIVND (reference sequence).

This clone was seen more than once but under ten times. The chain is built from TRBV6-6 and TRBJ2-7; D unclear. The V end lost 4 bases, the J end lost 6 bases, and 10 bases lay between the germline ends. Germline V gives CDR1 MNHNY, CDR2 SVGAGI (reference sequence). This CDR3 spans 12 amino acids. CDR3 residues: CASSSTIREQYF. CDR3 in DNA: TGTGCCAGCAGTTCCACAATCCGCGAGCAGTACTTC.

The table lists this clone with a few counts. The gene calls are TRBV29-1 and TRBJ2-7; TRBD2 is a possible D gene (6 bases). The CDR3 extends over 15 amino acids. The germline V and J ends were trimmed by 7 bases and 0 bases, with 19 bases remaining between them. Germline-derived CDR1 and CDR2 are SQVTM and ANQGSEA. The CDR3: CSALSGLTSSYEQYF. The CDR3 DNA sequence: TGCAGCGCCCTCTCGGGACTTACTAGCTCCTACGAGCAGTACTTC.

This clone has only a few counts. The V call is TRBV6-6, the J call TRBJ2-3, with TRBD2 matching over 7 bases. V trimming: 4 bases; J trimming: 4 bases; junction bases outside the gene matches: 11. This CDR3 comprises 16 residues. Germline lookup yields CDR1 MNHNY and CDR2 SVGAGI (reference sequence). This chain's CDR3 is CASSSPGTLAADTQYF. Here the CDR3 DNA reads TGTGCCAGCAGTTCACCTGGGACGCTAGCGGCAGATACGCAGTATTTT.

This chain joins TRBV11-2 and TRBJ2-7; 9 nucleotides match TRBD1. Looked up from germline, CDR1 is SGHAT and CDR2 is FQNNGV. Trimming cost V 6 bases and J 6 bases; bases outside gene matches: 9. The CDR3 has 14 residues. In DNA form, the CDR3 reads TGTGCCAGCAGAATAACAGGGGGCCTGAGCGAGCAGTACTTC. Translating gives CASRITGGLSEQYF.

J is TRBJ2-1 and V is TRBV30; a possible D gene is TRBD2 (6 bases). Germline lookup yields CDR1 GTSNPN and CDR2 SVGIG (reference sequence). Deletions cut 5 bases from V and 4 bases from J, with 21 bases between. There are 16 residues in the CDR3. The CDR3, as DNA: TGTGCCTGGGGATCCAACGGGGGAGGTGTTTACAATGAGCAGTTCTTC. It encodes CAWGSNGGGVYNEQFF. Full variable domain (rest looked up from reference TRBV30 and TRBJ2-1): SQTIHQWPATLVQPVGSPLSLECTVEGTSNPNLYWYRQAAGRGLQLLFYSVGIGQISSEVPQNLSASRPQDRQFILSSKKLLLSDSGFYLCAWGSNGGGVYNEQFFGPGTRLTVL.

V and J are TRBV19 and TRBJ2-7, with D hard to call. This CDR3 comprises 11 residues. Germline V lookup: CDR1 LNHDA, CDR2 SQIVND (reference sequence). V shed 0 bases and J shed 4 bases, with 1 base lying between them. The CDR3 nucleotides read TGTGCCAGTAGTATAGAGTACGAGCAGTACTTC. Translation gives CASSIEYEQYF.